This TCR beta chain was documented in a study of blood T cell repertoires in COVID-19. Across the whole study: COVID-19 samples, acute and convalescent, were from the United States, Italy and Spain.

In Seattle, patients joined the study during active infection and were tracked longitudinally. Repertoires were generated with immunoSEQ multiplex PCR, while TCRdb's copy carries only in-frame clones and drops some. The data hold 350,000 to 450,000 clones, with approximately 90% observed a single time. The CDR3 length is 15 residues. V was shortened by 2 bases and J by 0 bases, with 5 bases between the two germline ends. In germline, CDR1 is LNHDA, CDR2 SQIVND (reference sequence). The V and J genes are TRBV19 and TRBJ2-6; D is ambiguous. Material for sequencing was peripheral blood. The TCR originated in a middle-aged woman with COVID-19, enrolled during active disease. DNA for the CDR3: TGTGCCAGTAGTATATTAGCCTCTGGGGCCAACGTCCTGACTTTC. Protein sequence: CASSILASGANVLTF.